The next 5 T cell receptor beta chains were all read from a single sample in a study of T cell changes during pregnancy in multiple sclerosis. Profiled with immunoSEQ multiplex PCR; TCRdb holds only in-frame clones, not every one. The table has tens of thousands of clones, roughly 90% seen once; the top ten hold just under 0.3%. The sample in question was CD4+ T cells from peripheral blood mononuclear cells, obtained in the third trimester of pregnancy. These receptor sequences come from a female donor in good health, enrolled as a control in a pregnancy study.

J is TRBJ2-7 and V is TRBV18, with 9 bases fitting TRBD1. The junction had 8 bases not matched to a gene; V was cut back by 5 bases and J by 0 bases. The CDR3 length is 16 residues. The germline gives CDR1 KGHSH, CDR2 LQKENI. The CDR3 sequence is CASSFSGTGSSYEQYF. The CDR3 nucleotides are TGTGCCAGCTCATTTTCCGGGACAGGGAGCTCCTACGAGCAGTACTTC.

The rearrangement joins TRBV27 to TRBJ2-5, with a weak D call TRBD2 (5 bases). CDR1 is MNHEY and CDR2 is SMNVEV in the germline V gene (reference sequence). The CDR3 extends over 13 amino acids. V was clipped by 3 bases and J by 5 bases, with 10 bases between them. The CDR3 sequence is CASSLDVAETQYF. In DNA, the CDR3 is TGTGCCAGCAGTTTGGATGTAGCGGAGACCCAGTACTTC.

This chain joins TRBV9 and TRBJ1-4; D gene unclear. With 4 bases removed from V and 1 base from J, the gap between germline ends came to 11 bases. Germline CDR1 is SGDLS and CDR2 is YYNGEE. The CDR3 has 15 residues. CDR3 protein: CASSPGLRTNEKLFF. The CDR3 DNA reads TGTGCCAGCAGCCCCGGACTGAGAACTAATGAAAAACTGTTTTTT.

V is TRBV2 and J is TRBJ2-2; 7 bases map to TRBD1. Germline trimming cut 6 bases from V and 6 bases from J; bases unmatched to any gene: 10. Germline V gene sequence: CDR1 SNHLY, CDR2 FYNNEI. The CDR3 is 15 amino acids. The chain's CDR3 is CASRKGTEGPGELFF. As DNA, the CDR3 is TGTGCCAGCAGGAAAGGGACAGAGGGACCCGGGGAGCTGTTTTTT.

This chain joins TRBV21-1 and TRBJ2-4; TRBD1, the table's D call, was not compared with the DNA. TRBV21-1 is given as a pseudogene. This CDR3 comprises 16 residues. This CDR3 reads CASSKAGQGPGVIQYF. The CDR3 region has the DNA TGTGCCAGCAGCAAGGCGGGACAGGGCCCGGGAGTCATTCAGTACTTC.